This TCR beta chain appears in the sequencing data of a study of T cell responses to AZD1222 COVID-19 vaccine. V was clipped by 1 base and J by 1 base; unmatched bases: 9. The length of the CDR3 is 17 residues. Germline CDR1 reads SGHTA; CDR2 reads FQGNSA. Findings of the study overall: Nearly half of spike-specific TCRs reportedly go after variant regions that carry no mutations. When two AZD1222 doses had been given, Spike-specific TCR breadth and depth rose.

Some clones are missing from TCRdb's copy, which holds only in-frame ones; the method was immunoSEQ multiplex PCR. Of tens of thousands of clones listed, nearly 90% are singletons. A note on this clone: What it binds is unknown.

The chain employs TRBV7-2 and TRBJ2-7; 8 bases are shared with TRBD2. This specimen was peripheral blood, taken 28 days after the second AZD1222 dose. The sequence was obtained from an adult who received the AZD1222 COVID-19 vaccine. The CDR3: CASSLVVGGRKSYEQYF. DNA of the CDR3: TGTGCCAGCAGCTTAGTAGTCGGCGGGAGGAAATCCTACGAGCAGTACTTC.